This is a list of T cell receptor beta chains from one sample in a study of OX40 agonist ivuxolimab in advanced cancers. TCRdb keeps only in-frame clones here, not all; method: immunoSEQ multiplex PCR. This sample has about 60,000 clones, with about 86% found just once. The sequencing here drew on CD4+ or CD8+ T cells sorted from blood, taken in a trial of the OX40 agonist ivuxolimab. The receptor source for this set is an adult with an advanced solid tumor such as melanoma, head and neck, liver or kidney cancer. The CDR3 runs from the conserved cysteine through the conserved F or W. Each record gives: J gene, V gene, clone size, D gene, CDR3 protein, CDR3 DNA. D genes are given only for firm matches. Some rows have no size entry. The others give once, few or many, or a class for an expanded clone.

J: TRBJ1-2; V: TRBV10-2; size: -; D: -; CDR3: CASSDIGSGYTF; DNA: TGCGCCAGCAGTGATATTGGTTCTGGCTACACCTTC
J: TRBJ2-5; V: TRBV7-2; size: -; D: -; CDR3: CASSLTWQQETQYF; DNA: TGTGCCAGCAGCCTCACTTGGCAGCAAGAGACCCAGTACTTC
J: TRBJ1-6; V: TRBV7-3; size: -; D: TRBD1; CDR3: CASSLGQQNSPLHF; DNA: TGTGCCAGCAGCTTGGGACAGCAGAATTCACCCCTCCACTTT
J: TRBJ1-1; V: TRBV5-1; size: -; D: -; CDR3: CASSLQASNTEAFF; DNA: TGCGCCAGCAGCTTGCAGGCCTCGAACACTGAAGCTTTCTTT
J: TRBJ1-5; V: TRBV18; size: -; D: -; CDR3: CASSPQGFQPQHF; DNA: TGTGCCAGCTCACCACAGGGGTTCCAGCCCCAGCATTTT
J: TRBJ1-2; V: TRBV5-6; size: -; D: -; CDR3: CASSLGGPMDGYTF; DNA: TGTGCCAGCAGCTTGGGCGGCCCTATGGATGGCTACACCTTC
J: TRBJ2-3; V: TRBV2; size: once; D: -; CDR3: CASSAPPIAAGTDTQYF; DNA: TGTGCCAGCAGTGCCCCCCCGATAGCGGCTGGCACAGATACGCAGTATTTT
J: TRBJ2-1; V: TRBV7-3; size: once; D: -; CDR3: CASSGLGNEQFF; DNA: TGTGCCAGCAGCGGCCTAGGGAATGAGCAGTTCTTC
J: TRBJ2-1; V: TRBV5-1; size: once; D: TRBD1; CDR3: CASSSGRQGLGLFF; DNA: TGCGCCAGCAGCTCAGGAAGACAGGGTTTAGGTTTATTCTTC
J: TRBJ2-3; V: TRBV5-6; size: -; D: TRBD1; CDR3: CASSWGQAITDTQYF; DNA: TGTGCCAGCAGCTGGGGACAGGCAATCACAGATACGCAGTATTTT
J: TRBJ1-6; V: TRBV7-8; size: -; D: -; CDR3: CASSSVAGRRSYNSPLHF; DNA: TGTGCCAGCAGCTCTGTCGCCGGCCGGCGCTCCTATAATTCACCCCTCCACTTT
J: TRBJ1-3; V: TRBV5-1; size: few; D: -; CDR3: CASSRVGGQTTFSGNTIYF; DNA: TGCGCCAGCAGCCGCGTCGGGGGACAAACGACCTTCTCTGGAAACACCATATATTTT
J: TRBJ1-1; V: TRBV7-9; size: -; D: -; CDR3: CASSLLGRGPRGGAFF; DNA: TGTGCCAGCAGCTTACTTGGGAGGGGACCCCGCGGGGGAGCTTTCTTT
J: TRBJ1-5; V: TRBV5-1; size: -; D: -; CDR3: CASSLAAGGNQPQHF; DNA: TGCGCCAGCAGCTTGGCGGCAGGGGGCAATCAGCCCCAGCATTTT
J: TRBJ1-2; V: TRBV18; size: -; D: -; CDR3: CASSPNNQYGYTF; DNA: TGTGCCAGCTCACCGAATAATCAGTATGGCTACACCTTC
J: TRBJ1-2; V: TRBV19; size: -; D: -; CDR3: CASSPGSYGYTF; DNA: TGTGCCAGTAGCCCCGGTTCCTATGGCTACACCTTC
J: TRBJ2-3; V: TRBV18; size: -; D: -; CDR3: CASSPGTGWSVPDTQYF; DNA: TGTGCCAGCTCACCAGGTACGGGGTGGAGTGTGCCAGATACGCAGTATTTT
J: TRBJ1-1; V: TRBV6-1; size: -; D: -; CDR3: CASSEFRVSEAFF; DNA: TGTGCCAGCAGTGAATTCAGGGTATCTGAAGCTTTCTTT
J: TRBJ1-1; V: TRBV29-1; size: -; D: -; CDR3: CSAQGGGFTEAFF; DNA: TGCAGCGCTCAAGGGGGGGGTTTCACTGAAGCTTTCTTT
J: TRBJ2-1; V: TRBV5-1; size: -; D: TRBD1; CDR3: CASRTGEPYNEQFF; DNA: TGCGCCAGCAGAACAGGGGAGCCCTACAATGAGCAGTTCTTC
J: TRBJ2-7; V: TRBV6-5; size: -; D: -; CDR3: CASSYSVGEIYEQYF; DNA: TGTGCCAGCAGTTACTCGGTCGGTGAAATATACGAGCAGTACTTC
J: TRBJ1-6; V: TRBV2; size: -; D: -; CDR3: CASIRDRRSYNSPLHF; DNA: TGTGCCAGCATCCGGGACCGCAGATCCTATAATTCACCCCTCCACTTT
J: TRBJ2-3; V: TRBV25-1; size: once; D: -; CDR3: CASSESGASTDTQYF; DNA: TGTGCCAGCAGTGAATCAGGGGCCAGCACAGATACGCAGTATTTT
J: TRBJ1-6; V: TRBV6-5; size: -; D: -; CDR3: CASSYWASSYNSPLHF; DNA: TGTGCCAGCAGTTACTGGGCGAGCTCCTATAATTCACCCCTCCACTTT
J: TRBJ2-7; V: TRBV5-1; size: -; D: -; CDR3: CASSLTGTYEQYF; DNA: TGCGCCAGCAGTCTGACAGGTACTTACGAGCAGTACTTC
J: TRBJ2-6; V: TRBV4-2; size: -; D: TRBD1; CDR3: CASSQPTGPSGANVLTF; DNA: TGTGCCAGCAGCCAACCGACAGGGCCCTCTGGGGCCAACGTCCTGACTTTC
J: TRBJ2-7; V: TRBV7-9; size: -; D: TRBD1; CDR3: CASSKGTASYEQYF; DNA: TGTGCCAGCAGCAAAGGGACAGCCTCCTACGAGCAGTACTTC
J: TRBJ2-2; V: TRBV27; size: -; D: -; CDR3: CASSGKTRVAGELFF; DNA: TGTGCCAGCAGTGGAAAGACTAGGGTCGCCGGGGAGCTGTTTTTT
J: TRBJ1-1; V: TRBV5-1; size: once; D: -; CDR3: CASSSRGNTEAFF; DNA: TGCGCCAGCAGCTCCCGGGGGAACACTGAAGCTTTCTTT
J: TRBJ2-5; V: TRBV7-8; size: few; D: -; CDR3: CASSLLGGLEETQYF; DNA: TGTGCCAGCAGCTTATTAGGGGGGTTGGAAGAGACCCAGTACTTC
J: TRBJ2-3; V: TRBV30; size: -; D: -; CDR3: CAWSPWGGSTDTQYF; DNA: TGTGCCTGGAGTCCCTGGGGCGGAAGCACAGATACGCAGTATTTT
J: TRBJ2-7; V: TRBV5-4; size: -; D: TRBD1; CDR3: CASSLRGHGNYEQYF; DNA: TGTGCCAGCAGCCTCAGGGGGCACGGTAACTACGAGCAGTACTTC
J: TRBJ2-2; V: TRBV12-5; size: once; D: -; CDR3: CASGLYTGELFF; DNA: TGTGCTAGTGGTCTTTACACCGGGGAGCTGTTTTTT
J: TRBJ1-1; V: TRBV5-1; size: -; D: -; CDR3: CASSRQPNANTEAFF; DNA: TGCGCCAGCAGCCGACAGCCAAACGCGAACACTGAAGCTTTCTTT
J: TRBJ1-1; V: TRBV6-7; size: -; D: -; CDR3: CASSANRVTEAFF; DNA: TGTGCCAGCAGTGCCAACAGGGTCACTGAAGCTTTCTTT
J: TRBJ2-1; V: TRBV7-2; size: -; D: TRBD1; CDR3: CASSLAPQQGSKQFF; DNA: TGTGCCAGCAGCTTAGCGCCCCAACAGGGGTCGAAGCAGTTCTTC
J: TRBJ2-5; V: TRBV5-1; size: -; D: TRBD2; CDR3: CASSTGLAAQETQYF; DNA: TGCGCCAGCAGCACGGGACTAGCGGCCCAAGAGACCCAGTACTTC
J: TRBJ1-1; V: TRBV6-5; size: -; D: TRBD1; CDR3: CASRSGTGKFTEAFF; DNA: TGTGCCAGCCGGTCCGGGACAGGGAAGTTCACTGAAGCTTTCTTT
J: TRBJ1-2; V: TRBV7-4; size: -; D: -; CDR3: CASSLARFRRIYGYTF; DNA: TGTGCCAGCAGCTTAGCGCGGTTCCGGAGAATATATGGCTACACCTTC
J: TRBJ2-1; V: TRBV27; size: -; D: -; CDR3: CASSDRAATFNEQFF; DNA: TGTGCCAGCAGTGATAGGGCAGCAACCTTCAATGAGCAGTTCTTC
J: TRBJ2-7; V: TRBV7-8; size: once; D: -; CDR3: CASSLGGGFLSNYEQYF; DNA: TGTGCCAGCAGCCTAGGGGGGGGGTTCCTTTCCAACTACGAGCAGTACTTC
J: TRBJ1-3; V: TRBV4-2; size: -; D: TRBD1; CDR3: CASSQAQGGSGNTIYF; DNA: TGTGCCAGCAGCCAAGCTCAGGGGGGCTCTGGAAACACCATATATTTT
J: TRBJ2-3; V: TRBV6-5; size: -; D: -; CDR3: CASSYGSVTDTQYF; DNA: TGTGCCAGCAGTTACGGCTCGGTCACAGATACGCAGTATTTT
J: TRBJ1-5; V: TRBV6-1; size: -; D: -; CDR3: CASSDGGNQPQHF; DNA: TGTGCCAGCAGTGACGGGGGCAATCAGCCCCAGCATTTT
J: TRBJ2-1; V: TRBV25-1; size: -; D: -; CDR3: CASSADAEQFF; DNA: TGTGCCAGCAGTGCCGACGCTGAGCAGTTCTTC
J: TRBJ2-5; V: TRBV4-1; size: -; D: -; CDR3: CASSQERRETQYF; DNA: TGCGCCAGCAGCCAGGAGCGGAGAGAGACCCAGTACTTC
J: TRBJ2-5; V: TRBV27; size: once; D: -; CDR3: CASSGSGPKTQYF; DNA: TGTGCCAGCAGTGGTTCTGGGCCGAAGACCCAGTACTTC
J: TRBJ2-7; V: TRBV7-9; size: -; D: -; CDR3: CASSGEGYEQYF; DNA: TGTGCCAGCAGTGGGGAAGGCTACGAGCAGTACTTC
J: TRBJ2-1; V: TRBV5-1; size: -; D: TRBD2; CDR3: CASSSGLAGRLSYNEQFF; DNA: TGCGCCAGCAGCTCCGGACTAGCGGGGCGCCTCTCCTACAATGAGCAGTTCTTC
J: TRBJ2-7; V: TRBV10-2; size: few; D: TRBD2; CDR3: CASSDPGGSGATYEQYF; DNA: TGCGCCAGCAGTGACCCCGGGGGTAGCGGGGCTACCTACGAGCAGTACTTC
J: TRBJ1-2; V: TRBV9; size: -; D: -; CDR3: CASSVSGRGSYGYTF; DNA: TGTGCCAGCAGCGTATCTGGCAGGGGTAGCTATGGCTACACCTTC